The 9 T cell receptor beta chains in this list originate from one sample, sequenced in a study of cytomegalovirus exposure and HLA in healthy donors. PCR involved 60 Vbeta and 13 Jbeta primers. The assay was immunoSEQ multiplex PCR, and TCRdb's table has in-frame clones only and misses some. This sample has around 160,000 clones; under 85% occur once, and the top ten carry roughly 4%. The sequencing sample was made of PBMCs. The receptors here all came from a man aged 50-60 years in good health and CMV-seropositive.

Of note for this clone: Within the sample, other DNA sequences also encode this same CDR3. V usage is TRBV9 and J usage is TRBJ2-1; 10 positions agree with TRBD2. V shed 3 bases, J shed 4 bases, and the junction held 4 bases outside the gene matches. This CDR3 is 15 amino acids long. Germline values: CDR1 SGDLS, CDR2 YYNGEE. In DNA, the CDR3 is TGTGCCAGCAGCGCTAGCGGGAGTTCGTACAATGAGCAGTTCTTC. Amino acid sequence: CASSASGSSYNEQFF.

The chain links TRBV28 to TRBJ1-2, with D possibly TRBD1 on 6 matching bases. The ends were cut back, 2 bases at V and 4 bases at J, with 14 bases in the middle. The CDR3 contains 15 residues. Germline V CDR1 and CDR2: MDHEN, SYDVKM. The CDR3 spells CASSLRGAPFYGYTF. In nucleotides, the CDR3 is TGTGCCAGCAGTTTACGGGGGGCCCCTTTCTATGGCTACACCTTC.

This clone has just one count. The genes are TRBV7-9 and TRBJ2-3; D uncertain. CDR1 and CDR2 (germline): SEHNR, FQNEAQ (reference sequence). The CDR3 runs to 13 residues. The germline V and J ends were trimmed by 5 bases and 3 bases, with 9 bases remaining between them. CDR3 residues: CASSPKTTDTQYF. In DNA, the CDR3 is TGTGCCAGCAGCCCCAAGACAACAGATACGCAGTATTTT.

This clone was counted once. This rearrangement joins TRBV7-6 to TRBJ1-4; D not certain. The CDR3 is 14 amino acids. The germline CDR1 and CDR2 sequences are SGHVS and FNYEAQ. Trimming stripped 1 base from V and 8 bases from J, with 11 bases between. The CDR3 loop is CASSLGEGGEKLFF. CDR3 in DNA: TGTGCCAGCAGCTTAGGCGAGGGCGGCGAAAAACTGTTTTTT.

This chain links TRBV7-2 with TRBJ2-2; TRBD1 agrees at 8 bases. The V gene's germline CDR1 is SGHTA and CDR2 FQGNSA. This CDR3 spans 15 amino acids. V was pared by 0 bases and J by 6 bases, with 3 bases of the junction left unmatched. CDR3 sequence: CASSLAGQGAGELFF. Here the CDR3 DNA reads TGTGCCAGCAGCTTAGCAGGACAGGGAGCCGGGGAGCTGTTTTTT.

V usage is TRBV19 and J usage is TRBJ2-5; 9 bases line up with TRBD2. CDR3 length: 17 residues. V shed 6 bases, J shed 6 bases, and the junction held 17 bases outside the gene matches. Per germline, CDR1 LNHDA and CDR2 SQIVND (reference sequence). Here the CDR3 reads CASSGGRRREGRQTQYF. Written as DNA, the CDR3 is TGTGCCAGTAGCGGGGGTCGGAGGCGGGAGGGCCGACAGACCCAGTACTTC. The complete variable domain, with remaining parts taken from reference TRBV19 and TRBJ2-5, reads DGGITQSPKYLFRKEGQNVTLSCEQNLNHDAMYWYRQDPGQGLRLIYYSQIVNDFQKGDIAEGYSVSREKKESFPLTVTSAQKNPTAFYLCASSGGRRREGRQTQYFGPGTRLLVL.

V and J are TRBV9 and TRBJ2-7; D is ambiguous. The length of the CDR3 is 13 residues. The germline V gene has CDR1 SGDLS and CDR2 YYNGEE. V lost 4 bases and J lost 3, with 11 bases in between. The CDR3 sequence is CASSPRGGYEQYF. The DNA of the CDR3 is TGTGCCAGCAGCCCCCGAGGCGGCTACGAGCAGTACTTC.

This clone has just one count. CDR3 DNA: TGTGCCAGCAGTTTAGGGGCTAGCGGGGCCCAAGAGACCCAGTACTTC. It codes for CASSLGASGAQETQYF. The chain uses TRBV28 and TRBJ2-5; 9 bases align to TRBD2. Unmatched junction bases numbered 5, after V lost 2 bases and J lost 1 base. This CDR3 is 16 amino acids long. In germline, CDR1 is MDHEN, CDR2 SYDVKM.

This clone has just a few counts. This chain links TRBV7-6 with TRBJ1-1; a possible D gene is TRBD1 (5 bases). V was cut by 5 bases and J by 6 bases, with 16 bases left in between. This CDR3 is 14 amino acids long. The germline CDR1 and CDR2 sequences are SGHVS and FNYEAQ. CDR3 nucleotide sequence: TGTGCCAGCAGCCTGAGGGGCCCGGGGGCTGAAGCTTTCTTT. This encodes CASSLRGPGAEAFF.